These 5 T cell receptor beta chains were sequenced from one sample in a study of regulatory T cells in long-lasting Graves disease. CDR3-region Arm-PCR and iRepertoire HTBI primers produced the TCR beta libraries. Using its own MiXCR run on the multiplex PCR reads, TCRdb lists one record per CDR3 protein. The table records some 500,000 distinct CDR3 sequences, about 13% of them present only once. As for time point: newly diagnosed GD, antithyroid drugs for less than 3 months. The TCR library was prepared using RNA isolated from PBMCs. Separately, the same data were catalogued under a study of T cells in Graves' hyperthyroidism and ophthalmopathy.

The specimen was peripheral blood mononuclear cells (PBMCs), collected at new diagnosis, from a patient treated with antithyroid drugs. These TCRs come from a young man with Graves disease.

This clonotype was observed a few times. This chain links TRBV6-6 with TRBJ2-7; D remains ambiguous. The CDR3 is made up of 16 amino acids. V lost 0 bases and J 3 bases, leaving 15 bases between the germline ends. Looked up from germline, CDR1 is MNHNY and CDR2 is SVGAGI (reference sequence). The DNA for the CDR3 is TGTGCCAGCAGTTACTCGATAGTAACCTATGACTACGAGCAGTACTTC. This translates into CASSYSIVTYDYEQYF.

In regard to this clonotype: Without the conserved terminal phenylalanine or tryptophan, this CDR3 likely stems from a read error. The chain recombines TRBV20-1 with TRBJ2-7; 9 bases line up with TRBD1. Germline CDR1 reads DFQATT; CDR2 reads SNEGSKA (reference sequence). CDR3 size: 13 residues. Germline trimming cut 6 bases from V and 1 base from J; bases unmatched to any gene: 4. The CDR3 bases are TGCAGTGCCAGGGACAGGGTATCCTACGAGCAGTACTAC. Translation: CSARDRVSYEQYY.

This clonotype was counted ten times or more. V and J are TRBV9 and TRBJ2-3; D not resolved. Trimming shortened V by 0 bases and J by 2 bases, and 4 bases separated the two germline ends. The CDR3 totals 13 residues. Germline assignment: CDR1 SGDLS and CDR2 YYNGEE. Here the CDR3 reads CASSVVHTDTQYF. In DNA, the CDR3 is TGTGCCAGCAGCGTAGTCCACACAGATACGCAGTATTTT.

There are many counts of this clonotype. The chain has TRBV2 and TRBJ2-3; D remains unclear. The CDR3 is 14 residues long. Trimming shortened V by 1 base and J by 0 bases, and 5 bases separated the two germline ends. Per the germline V gene, CDR1 is SNHLY and CDR2 is FYNNEI. CDR3 residues: CASSEGVSTDTQYF. The CDR3 DNA reads TGTGCCAGCAGTGAAGGGGTTAGCACAGATACGCAGTATTTT. Full variable domain (remainder filled in from reference TRBV2 and TRBJ2-3): EPEVTQTPSHQVTQMGQEVILRCVPISNHLYFYWYRQILGQKVEFLVSFYNNEISEKSEIFDDQFSVERPDGSNFTLKIRSTKLEDSAMYFCASSEGVSTDTQYFGPGTRLTVL.

This clonotype came up many times. This rearrangement joins TRBV29-1 to TRBJ2-7; 9 bases agree with TRBD1. The junction had 12 bases not matched to a gene; V was cut back by 7 bases and J by 5 bases. Germline assignment: CDR1 SQVTM and CDR2 ANQGSEA. This CDR3 is built from 14 residues. CDR3 protein: CSAGRGTGLNEQYF. The CDR3 DNA sequence: TGCAGCGCCGGACGTGGGACAGGGTTGAACGAGCAGTACTTC.